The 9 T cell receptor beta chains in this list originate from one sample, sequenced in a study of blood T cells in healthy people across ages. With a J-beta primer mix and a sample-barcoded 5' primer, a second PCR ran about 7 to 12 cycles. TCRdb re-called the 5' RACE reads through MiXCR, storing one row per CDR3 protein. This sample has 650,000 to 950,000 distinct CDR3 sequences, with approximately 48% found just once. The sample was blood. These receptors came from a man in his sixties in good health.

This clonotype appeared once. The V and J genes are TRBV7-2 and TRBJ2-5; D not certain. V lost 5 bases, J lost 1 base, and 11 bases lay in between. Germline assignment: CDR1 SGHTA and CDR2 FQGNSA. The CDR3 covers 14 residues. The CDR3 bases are TGTGCCAGCAGCGGTTATGGGGTCCAAGAGACCCAGTACTTC. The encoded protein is CASSGYGVQETQYF.

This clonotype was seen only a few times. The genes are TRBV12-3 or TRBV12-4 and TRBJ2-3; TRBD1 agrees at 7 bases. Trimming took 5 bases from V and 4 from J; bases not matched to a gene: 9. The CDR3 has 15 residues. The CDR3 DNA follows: TGTGCCAGCAGTCGAAGAACAACAGGGGCAGATACGCAGTATTTT. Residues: CASSRRTTGADTQYF.

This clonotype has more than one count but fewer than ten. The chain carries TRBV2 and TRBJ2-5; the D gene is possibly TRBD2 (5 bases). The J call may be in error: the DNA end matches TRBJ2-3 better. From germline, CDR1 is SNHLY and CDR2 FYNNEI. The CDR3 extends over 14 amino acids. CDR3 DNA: TGTGCCAGCAGGAAGGGAGAGTACCAAGAGACCCAGTATTTT. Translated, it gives CASRKGEYQETQYF.

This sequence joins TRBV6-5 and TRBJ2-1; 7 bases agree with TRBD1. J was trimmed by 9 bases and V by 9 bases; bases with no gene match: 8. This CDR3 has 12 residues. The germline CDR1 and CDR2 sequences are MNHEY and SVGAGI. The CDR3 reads CASQDRACEQFF. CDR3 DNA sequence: TGTGCCAGTCAAGACAGGGCCTGTGAGCAGTTCTTC.

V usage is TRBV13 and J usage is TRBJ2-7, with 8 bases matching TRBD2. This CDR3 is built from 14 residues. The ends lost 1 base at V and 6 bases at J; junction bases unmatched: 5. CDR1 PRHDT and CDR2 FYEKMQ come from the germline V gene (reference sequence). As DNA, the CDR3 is TGTGCCAGCAGCTTAGAGCGGACTAGCTGCGAGCAGTACTTC. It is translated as CASSLERTSCEQYF.

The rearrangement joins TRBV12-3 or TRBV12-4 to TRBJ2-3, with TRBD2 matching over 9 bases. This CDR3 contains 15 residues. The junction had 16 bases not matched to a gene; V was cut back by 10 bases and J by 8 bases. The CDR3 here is CANSVSGGRRATQYF. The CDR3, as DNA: TGTGCCAACAGCGTTAGCGGGGGCCGTCGGGCTACGCAGTATTTT.

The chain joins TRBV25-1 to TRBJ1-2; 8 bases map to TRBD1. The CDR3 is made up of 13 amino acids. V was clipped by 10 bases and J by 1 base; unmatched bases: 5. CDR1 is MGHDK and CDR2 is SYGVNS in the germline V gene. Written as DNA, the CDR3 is TGTGCCACTAGGGACAGGTTTAACTATGGCTACACCTTC. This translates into CATRDRFNYGYTF.

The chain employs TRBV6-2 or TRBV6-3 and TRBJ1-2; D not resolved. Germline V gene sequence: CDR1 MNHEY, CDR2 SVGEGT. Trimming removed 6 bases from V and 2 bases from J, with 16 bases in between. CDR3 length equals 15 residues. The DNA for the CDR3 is TGTGCCAGCAGAAGCCCCTTTAGGGAGAACTATGGCTACACCTTC. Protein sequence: CASRSPFRENYGYTF.

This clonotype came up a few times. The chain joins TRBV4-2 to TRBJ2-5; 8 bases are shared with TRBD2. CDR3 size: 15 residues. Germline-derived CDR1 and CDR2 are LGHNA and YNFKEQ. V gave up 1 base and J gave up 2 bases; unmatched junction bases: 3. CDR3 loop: CASSQGGGKQETQYF. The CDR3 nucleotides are TGTGCCAGCAGCCAAGGCGGGGGGAAACAAGAGACCCAGTACTTC.